A selection of T cell receptor beta chains follows, all from one sample in a study of cytomegalovirus exposure and HLA in healthy donors. TCRdb's copy holds only in-frame clones and misses some; the assay was immunoSEQ multiplex PCR. The repertoire includes roughly 90,000 clones, under 95% of them detected once, and around 1.2% sits in the top ten. The sample consisted of PBMCs. These receptors originate from a woman in her 30s in good health and CMV-seropositive. Both conserved end residues are trimmed from each CDR3. Clone size, where shown, is once, few, many, or a class for clones that have expanded.

>TRBV11-2|NA
ASSLEPQNSPLH
>TRBV10-3|NA
AISDEAEQY
>TRBV28|NA
ASSLSAQGRNGYT
>TRBV28|NA
ASSLNSPSGNTIY
>TRBV5-1|NA
ASSPGGGGNTEAF
>TRBV27|NA
ASSLISGSAGELF
>TRBV9|NA
ASSADRETGELF
>TRBV15|NA
ATSRDLGASGNTIY
>TRBV13|few
ASSLGHSDEQY
>TRBV9|once
ASSVSPIPGLAGSRNTGELF
>TRBV5-6|NA
ASSWGPDRGYTGELF
>TRBV14|NA
ASSQGSGSYNEQF
>TRBV5-4|once
ASSPRGGAFYGYT
>TRBV19|NA
ASSVYAGTANTEAF
>TRBV25-1|NA
ASSGPPQGGAGANVLT
>TRBV18|NA
ASSTDMTYEQY
>TRBV5-6|NA
ASSLWLRTRNTEAF
>TRBV7-8|NA
ASSSPPSLLTSYEQY
>TRBV6-5|once
ASSYSVTGGEKLF
>TRBV5-6|NA
ASSPPSGETQY
>TRBV10-2|NA
ASSESSRQGGEQF
>TRBV7-9|NA
ASSSGIRTEAF
>TRBV7-6|once
ASSSRQGITDTQY
>TRBV9|NA
ASSVGAGQGGNTIY
>TRBV2|NA
ASSDPLGTGVAGNQPQH
>TRBV7-2|NA
ASSLEAGGYNEQF
>TRBV15|NA
ATSSRSGRANNEQF
>TRBV5-1|NA
ASSLEAGGSEAF
>TRBV28|NA
ASSSPGQGINEQF
>TRBV6-6|NA
ASSYLGGQETQY
>TRBV18|NA
ASSSGLAGGDEQY
>TRBV5-8|NA
ASSYRLRGYEQY
>TRBV5-4|NA
ASSNRLAGDSSEQF
>TRBV27|NA
ASSLGTTLYNEQF
>TRBV18|NA
ASSSDSYGYT
>TRBV4-3|NA
ASARGNEQF
>TRBV9|NA
ASSVTGGTGNTIY
>TRBV6-6|once
ASSRRISGNTIY
>TRBV28|NA
ASSYHRGSSYNEQF
>TRBV27|NA
ASSLSRSQLSGANVLT
>TRBV9|once
ASSVTPGQGAYEQF
>TRBV19|NA
ASSAGTAAPNTIY
>TRBV10-2|NA
ASSEPGELDLNTEAF
>TRBV2|NA
ASSVGGYGRDTQY
>TRBV29-1|NA
SELPSGRHNEQF